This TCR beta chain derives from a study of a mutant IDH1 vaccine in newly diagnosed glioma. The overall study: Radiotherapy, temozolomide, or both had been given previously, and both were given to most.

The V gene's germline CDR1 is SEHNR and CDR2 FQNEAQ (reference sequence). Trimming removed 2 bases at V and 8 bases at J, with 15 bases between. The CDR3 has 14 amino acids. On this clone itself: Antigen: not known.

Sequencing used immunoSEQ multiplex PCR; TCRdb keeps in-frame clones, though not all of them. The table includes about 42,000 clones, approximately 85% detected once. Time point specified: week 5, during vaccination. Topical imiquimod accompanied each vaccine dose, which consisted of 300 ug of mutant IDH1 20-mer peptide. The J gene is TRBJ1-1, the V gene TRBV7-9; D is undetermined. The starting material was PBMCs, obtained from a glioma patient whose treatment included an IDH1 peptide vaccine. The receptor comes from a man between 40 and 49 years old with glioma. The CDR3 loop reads CASSLLGSSGEAFF. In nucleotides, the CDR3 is TGTGCCAGCAGCTTATTAGGTTCTTCGGGGGAAGCTTTCTTT.